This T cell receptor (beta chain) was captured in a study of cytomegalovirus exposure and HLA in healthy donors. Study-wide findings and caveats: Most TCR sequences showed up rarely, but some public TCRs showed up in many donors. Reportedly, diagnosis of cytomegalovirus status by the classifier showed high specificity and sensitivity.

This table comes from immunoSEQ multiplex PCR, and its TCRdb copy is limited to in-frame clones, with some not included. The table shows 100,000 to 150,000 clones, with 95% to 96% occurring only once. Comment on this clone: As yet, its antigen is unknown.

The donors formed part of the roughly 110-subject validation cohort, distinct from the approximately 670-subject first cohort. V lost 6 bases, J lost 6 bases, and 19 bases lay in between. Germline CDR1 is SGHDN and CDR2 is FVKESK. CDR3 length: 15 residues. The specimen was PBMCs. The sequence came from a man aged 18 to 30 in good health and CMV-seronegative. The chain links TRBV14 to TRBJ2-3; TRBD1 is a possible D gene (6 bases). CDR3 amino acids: CASSLLQGAGDTQYF. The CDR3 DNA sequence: TGTGCCAGCAGTCTATTACAGGGAGCCGGGGATACGCAGTATTTT. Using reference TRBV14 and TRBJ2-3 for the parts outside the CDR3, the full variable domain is EAGVTQFPSHSVIEKGQTVTLRCDPISGHDNLYWYRRVMGKEIKFLLHFVKESKQDESGMPNNRFLAERTGGTYSTLKVQPAELEDSGVYFCASSLLQGAGDTQYFGPGTRLTVL.